This T cell receptor beta chain emerged from a study of blood T cells in healthy people across ages. The germline V gene encodes CDR1 DFQATT and CDR2 SNEGSKA (reference sequence). The CDR3 totals 14 residues. Points on this clonotype: Its ends do not fully match the called genes, so a read error is possible.

The use of a sample-barcoded 5' primer and a J-beta primer mix characterized a second PCR of roughly 6 to 12 cycles. TCRdb fed the 5' RACE reads into MiXCR, producing one record per CDR3 protein. The sample holds under 1,000,000 distinct CDR3 sequences, around 36% seen once. The sequenced sample consisted of blood. The receptor's source is a man aged 18 to 29 in good health. The chain carries TRBV20-1 and TRBJ2-1; 8 bases fit TRBD2. CDR3 in DNA: TGCAGTGCTGGAGAGCGGGGGCTCGTGGATGAGCAGTTCTTC. Translated: CSAGERGLVDEQFF.